This TCR beta chain was sequenced in a study of OX40 agonist ivuxolimab in advanced cancers. This CDR3 has 17 residues. Germline V gene data show CDR1 as SEHNR and CDR2 as FQNEAQ (reference sequence). Trimming stripped 5 bases from V and 5 bases from J, with 24 bases between. Sequenced by immunoSEQ multiplex PCR; TCRdb stores in-frame clones only, minus some. Of some 19,000 clones detected, nearly 80% appear once; the ten largest clones hold 15% to 20%. The sequence was collected from an adult with an advanced solid tumor such as melanoma, head and neck, liver or kidney cancer. The material sequenced was CD4+ or CD8+ T cells sorted from blood, taken in a trial of the OX40 agonist ivuxolimab. The chain carries TRBV7-9 and TRBJ2-5; D is perhaps TRBD2 (6 bases). This CDR3 reads CASSLGPRLGEGETQYF. The CDR3 DNA sequence: TGTGCCAGCAGCCTAGGGCCCCGACTAGGAGAGGGGGAGACCCAGTACTTC.